One sample yielded the 10 T cell receptor beta chains listed below, sequenced in a study of blood T cell repertoires in COVID-19. Sequenced by immunoSEQ multiplex PCR; TCRdb stores in-frame clones only, minus some. This table holds about 270,000 clones, about 82% found once. The sequenced sample was peripheral blood. These receptors were collected from a woman of 80 years or more with COVID-19, enrolled during active disease.

This chain links TRBV5-1 with TRBJ2-3; D gene unclear. The CDR3 loop spans 14 amino acids. Trimming removed 0 bases from V and 1 base from J, with 6 bases in between. The V gene's germline CDR1 is SGHRS and CDR2 YFSETQ. The CDR3 nucleotides read TGCGCCAGCAGCTTGGCCCCGGGCACAGATACGCAGTATTTT. It specifies CASSLAPGTDTQYF. Together with reference TRBV5-1 and TRBJ2-3, the CDR3 gives the full variable domain: KAGVTQTPRYLIKTRGQQVTLSCSPISGHRSVSWYQQTPGQGLQFLFEYFSETQRNKGNFPGRFSGRQFSNSRSEMNVSTLELGDSALYLCASSLAPGTDTQYFGPGTRLTVL.

This sequence joins TRBV5-4 and TRBJ1-1; a weak D match, TRBD1 (5 bases). Trimming removed 4 bases at V and 6 bases at J, with 10 bases between. The V gene's germline CDR1 is SGHNT and CDR2 YYREEE (reference sequence). This CDR3 contains 12 residues. The CDR3 here is CASSTGNSEAFF. In nucleotides, the CDR3 is TGTGCCAGCAGCACAGGAAACTCTGAAGCTTTCTTT.

The rearrangement uses TRBV7-2 and TRBJ1-2, with D maybe TRBD1 (5 bases). Germline CDR1 is SGHTA and CDR2 is FQGNSA. This CDR3 is built from 13 residues. V lost 2 bases, J lost 6 bases, and 10 bases lay in between. CDR3 DNA sequence: TGTGCCAGCAGCTTATTCAGGGAAGATGGCTACACCTTC. Translated, it gives CASSLFREDGYTF.

The V and J genes are TRBV2 and TRBJ2-7; TRBD2 might be the D (6 bases). Trimming pared 9 bases from V and 6 bases from J, leaving 15 bases between. Germline assignment: CDR1 SNHLY and CDR2 FYNNEI. The length of the CDR3 is 12 residues. Written as DNA, the CDR3 is TGTGCCAGGGGCCCCAATAGCGGCGAGCAGTACTTC. As protein: CARGPNSGEQYF. The whole variable domain, remainder taken from reference TRBV2 and TRBJ2-7, is EPEVTQTPSHQVTQMGQEVILRCVPISNHLYFYWYRQILGQKVEFLVSFYNNEISEKSEIFDDQFSVERPDGSNFTLKIRSTKLEDSAMYFCARGPNSGEQYFGPGTRLTVT.

This chain links TRBV19 with TRBJ2-5; 9 bases line up with TRBD2. This CDR3 is built from 15 residues. Germline-derived CDR1 and CDR2 are LNHDA and SQIVND (reference sequence). Trimming took 7 bases from V and 5 from J; bases not matched to a gene: 11. The CDR3 loop reads CASNRLAGSGETQYF. In DNA, the CDR3 is TGTGCCAGTAATCGGCTAGCGGGGTCAGGGGAGACCCAGTACTTC.

A word on this clone: Additional DNA sequences in this sample encode the identical CDR3. The chain links TRBV18 to TRBJ1-2, with D unclear. CDR3 size: 13 residues. Trimming cost V 4 bases and J 5 bases, with 11 bases left between them. Per germline, CDR1 KGHSH and CDR2 LQKENI. The CDR3 DNA follows: TGTGCCAGCTCACTAGGAGGAGATTATGGCTACACCTTC. This sequence encodes CASSLGGDYGYTF.

The chain links TRBV7-3 to TRBJ2-6; 8 bases map to TRBD1. The CDR3 consists of 16 residues. V gave up 2 bases and J gave up 4 bases; unmatched junction bases: 4. Germline-derived CDR1 and CDR2 are SGHTA and FQGTGA. CDR3 DNA sequence: TGTGCCAGCAGCTTACAGGGGGCGTTAGGGGCCAACGTCCTGACTTTC. Its translation: CASSLQGALGANVLTF.

This chain uses TRBV12-2 with TRBJ1-1; TRBD1, the table's D call, lacks a check against the DNA. TRBV12-2 is a known pseudogene. The CDR3 totals 16 residues. The CDR3 spells CASRLVRDRGRSGGFF. The CDR3 DNA reads as TGTGCAAGTCGCTTAGTTAGGGACAGGGGTCGGTCTGGAGGGTTCTTT.

This chain uses TRBV2 with TRBJ1-3; TRBD1 aligns across 7 bases. This CDR3 has 14 amino acids. The germline V gene encodes CDR1 SNHLY and CDR2 FYNNEI. V shed 7 bases and J 2 bases; nucleotides not matched to a gene: 5. CDR3 region: CASTYTGAGNTIYF. The CDR3 region has the DNA TGTGCCAGCACCTACACAGGGGCTGGAAACACCATATATTTT.

In its sample, this clone was seen once. The J gene is TRBJ2-1, the V gene TRBV29-1; 7 positions match TRBD1. The CDR3 is made up of 14 amino acids. V lost 7 bases to trimming and J lost 4 bases; unmatched junction nucleotides: 10. From germline, CDR1 is SQVTM and CDR2 ANQGSEA. The CDR3 loop is CSGHGRQGYNEQFF. The DNA for the CDR3 is TGCAGCGGCCACGGCCGACAGGGTTACAATGAGCAGTTCTTC.